These 29 T cell receptor beta chains were all obtained from the same sample, sequenced in a study of vaccination effects on CD4 cells after COVID-19. Their antigens are not known. Expansion with viral peptide pools was applied to antigen-specific CD4+ T cells by the ViraFEST assay prior to sequencing. Following a roughly 10-day culture, CD4+ T cells were purified. Participants were vaccinated with two doses of either the BNT162b2 or mRNA-1273 vaccine. Data came from immunoSEQ multiplex PCR; TCRdb stores just in-frame clones and leaves some out. Altogether tens of thousands of clones are present, over 75% being singletons, with the ten largest covering more than 0.95%. Sequencing was performed on CD4+ T cells from PBMCs cultured with HCoV-OC43 spike peptides, taken after COVID-19 vaccination. As for subset: HCoV-OC43 spike overlapping peptide pool stimulation. These receptors all come from a human donor who received a COVID-19 vaccine.

This chain connects TRBV6-5 to TRBJ1-2, with D tentatively TRBD1 (5 bases). CDR1 and CDR2 from the germline V gene are MNHEY and SVGAGI. V was shortened by 2 bases and J by 4 bases, with 11 bases between the two germline ends. The CDR3 has 14 residues. DNA for the CDR3: TGTGCCAGCAGTTACCTGGCTAGGGGCTATGGCTACACCTTC. The encoded protein is CASSYLARGYGYTF.

J is TRBJ1-6 and V is TRBV7-3, with 9 bases matching TRBD1. The germline CDR1 and CDR2 sequences are SGHTA and FQGTGA. This CDR3 has 15 residues. V lost 6 bases, J lost 9 bases, and 9 bases stayed unmatched. The CDR3 protein is CASSSTGGFLSPLHF. DNA of the CDR3: TGTGCCAGCAGTTCTACAGGGGGCTTTCTTTCACCCCTCCACTTT.

The gene calls are TRBV2 and TRBJ2-5, with D unclear. V shed 4 bases and J shed 3 bases, with 12 bases lying between them. In germline, CDR1 is SNHLY, CDR2 FYNNEI. CDR3 size: 14 residues. The chain's CDR3 is CASSVGHAKETQYF. As DNA, the CDR3 is TGTGCCAGCAGTGTCGGGCACGCCAAAGAGACCCAGTACTTC.

This chain connects TRBV7-2 to TRBJ2-3; D is uncertain. V dropped 3 bases and J dropped 8 bases, with 18 bases sitting between them. This CDR3 has 15 residues. Per the germline V gene, CDR1 is SGHTA and CDR2 is FQGNSA. CDR3 sequence reads: CASSFTSLGWGTQYF. CDR3 nucleotide sequence: TGTGCCAGCAGCTTTACAAGCCTGGGTTGGGGTACGCAGTATTTT.

The rearrangement links TRBV5-1 to TRBJ2-2; D may be TRBD2 (6 bases). Germline-derived CDR1 and CDR2 are SGHRS and YFSETQ. Trimming shortened V by 1 base and J by 0 bases, and 13 bases separated the two germline ends. CDR3 length equals 17 residues. This chain's CDR3 is CASSLSALATNTGELFF. In DNA form, the CDR3 reads TGCGCCAGCAGCTTGTCTGCGCTAGCGACGAACACCGGGGAGCTGTTTTTT.

The rearrangement joins TRBV18 to TRBJ2-5; 7 nucleotides match TRBD1. CDR3 size: 14 residues. Germline CDR1 reads KGHSH; CDR2 reads LQKENI. The trim removed 4 bases at V and 2 bases at J, leaving 4 bases unmatched. In DNA, the CDR3 is TGTGCCAGCTCACGGGACAGTTTACAAGAGACCCAGTACTTC. Translation: CASSRDSLQETQYF.

This chain joins TRBV18 and TRBJ2-1; TRBD1 is a possible D gene (6 bases). Trimming pared 5 bases from V and 3 bases from J, leaving 8 bases between. Germline V CDR1 and CDR2: KGHSH, LQKENI. This CDR3 is built from 13 residues. DNA for the CDR3: TGTGCCAGCTCAGGGGGCAACTACAATGAGCAGTTCTTC. It encodes CASSGGNYNEQFF.

This clone was counted once. This rearrangement joins TRBV5-1 to TRBJ1-2; possibly TRBD1 for D (6 bases). This CDR3 has 14 residues. The V gene lost 0 bases and the J gene lost 8 bases, with 14 bases spanning the gap. Germline values: CDR1 SGHRS, CDR2 YFSETQ. CDR3 nucleotide sequence: TGCGCCAGCAGCTTGGGATCGCAGGGGAAAGGCTACACCTTC. Amino acid sequence: CASSLGSQGKGYTF.

The rearrangement uses TRBV7-2 and TRBJ1-5; no clear D gene. Looked up from germline, CDR1 is SGHTA and CDR2 is FQGNSA. The CDR3 length is 15 residues. With 1 base removed from V and 7 bases from J, the gap between germline ends came to 14 bases. The CDR3 DNA reads as TGTGCCAGCAGCTTAGTTGTCGGAGGGTCACAGCCCCAGCATTTT. Encoded protein: CASSLVVGGSQPQHF. Combining the CDR3 with reference TRBV7-2 and TRBJ1-5 gives the whole variable domain GAGVSQSPSNKVTEKGKDVELRCDPISGHTALYWYRQSLGQGLEFLIYFQGNSAPDKSGLPSDRFSAERTGGSVSTLTIQRTQQEDSAVYLCASSLVVGGSQPQHFGDGTRLSIL.

This chain connects TRBV24-1 to TRBJ2-1; 9 bases are shared with TRBD1. Germline V gives CDR1 KGHDR, CDR2 SFDVKD. The CDR3 contains 16 residues. Trimming removed 6 bases from V and 2 bases from J; junction bases left unmatched: 7. CDR3 in DNA: TGTGCCACCAGTAAAATACAGGGGGCTGCCTACAATGAGCAGTTCTTC. As protein: CATSKIQGAAYNEQFF.

This chain joins TRBV27 and TRBJ1-2, with 12 bases fitting TRBD1. The CDR3 runs to 16 residues. Germline V CDR1 and CDR2: MNHEY, SMNVEV (reference sequence). V trimming: 6 bases; J trimming: 8 bases; junction bases outside the gene matches: 13. The CDR3 sequence: CASRLTRDRGPRGYTF. CDR3 bases: TGTGCCAGCAGGCTTACCCGGGACAGGGGGCCTCGGGGCTACACCTTC.

CDR3 residues: CASSMGTGYTGELFF. CDR3 bases: TGTGCCAGTAGTATGGGGACAGGATACACCGGGGAGCTGTTTTTT. This rearrangement joins TRBV19 to TRBJ2-2; 8 nucleotides line up with TRBD1. CDR1 is LNHDA and CDR2 is SQIVND in the germline V gene (reference sequence). There are 15 residues in the CDR3. V was pared by 3 bases and J by 3 bases, with 3 bases of the junction left unmatched.

This chain uses TRBV7-7 with TRBJ2-1; D gene unclear. V was shortened by 1 base and J by 4 bases, with 5 bases between the two germline ends. The CDR3 is 13 residues long. Germline V CDR1 and CDR2: SSHAT, FNYEAQ (reference sequence). DNA of the CDR3: TGTGCCAGCAGCTTAGACCTGTACAATGAGCAGTTCTTC. Translating gives CASSLDLYNEQFF.

The chain has TRBV5-4 and TRBJ2-3, with TRBD2 matching over 11 bases. V was pared by 0 bases and J by 1 base, with 4 bases of the junction left unmatched. There are 17 residues in the CDR3. Germline V gene sequence: CDR1 SGHNT, CDR2 YYREEE (reference sequence). CDR3 sequence: CASSLELAGGGTDTQYF. The CDR3 DNA reads TGTGCCAGCAGCTTGGAGCTAGCGGGGGGAGGCACAGATACGCAGTATTTT.

This CDR3 reads CASTPAGGRGGGYTF. The CDR3 bases are TGTGCCAGCACCCCCGCTGGAGGCAGGGGGGGAGGCTACACCTTC. The chain joins TRBV6-2 or TRBV6-3 to TRBJ1-2; 7 bases are a match to TRBD1. Germline V lookup: CDR1 MNHEY, CDR2 SVGEGT. The length of the CDR3 is 15 residues. V lost 7 bases and J lost 8; bases outside the gene matches: 16.

The rearrangement uses TRBV6-4 and TRBJ1-5, with TRBD1 matching over 8 bases. The V segment lost 8 bases and the J segment 5 bases; nucleotides outside the gene matches: 8. The CDR3 totals 14 residues. Germline V gives CDR1 MRHNA, CDR2 SNTAGT. CDR3 DNA sequence: TGTGCCAGCTCGGACAGGGTTCTCGATCAGCCCCAGCATTTT. Encoded protein: CASSDRVLDQPQHF.

The rearrangement uses TRBV7-2 and TRBJ2-7; the D gene is possibly TRBD2 (6 bases). V lost 0 bases to trimming and J lost 7 bases, with 13 bases between them. This CDR3 has 14 residues. Per the germline V gene, CDR1 is SGHTA and CDR2 is FQGNSA. CDR3 loop: CASSLATGVGEQYV. The CDR3 bases are TGTGCCAGCAGCTTAGCGACGGGGGTGGGTGAGCAGTACGTC.

V and J are TRBV6-2 or TRBV6-3 and TRBJ2-7, with D hard to call. Trimming pared 4 bases from V and 6 bases from J, leaving 13 bases between. The CDR3 consists of 13 residues. In germline, CDR1 is MNHEY, CDR2 SVGEGT. The CDR3 protein is CASSLTLSIEQYV. CDR3 coding DNA: TGTGCCAGCAGTTTGACTCTCTCTATCGAGCAGTACGTC.

This clone was seen repeatedly, ten times or more. The V and J genes are TRBV19 and TRBJ1-2, with 8 bases aligning to TRBD1. The CDR3 is 14 residues long. CDR1 LNHDA and CDR2 SQIVND come from the germline V gene (reference sequence). Germline trimming cut 5 bases from V and 4 bases from J; bases unmatched to any gene: 6. CDR3 in amino acids: CASSQGAPLYGYTF. CDR3 nucleotide sequence: TGTGCCAGTAGTCAGGGGGCACCTCTCTATGGCTACACCTTC.

This clone was detected only once. The chain combines TRBV30 with TRBJ2-7; either TRBD1 or TRBD2 may fit D (5 bases each). The ends were cut back, 4 bases at V and 2 bases at J, with 9 bases in the middle. The CDR3 sequence is 12 residues long. Germline CDR1 GTSNPN, CDR2 SVGIG (reference sequence). The CDR3 nucleotides are TGTGCCTGGAACCGGGGACCCTACGAGCAGTACGTC. Translation gives CAWNRGPYEQYV.

Only a few counts were recorded for this clone. The chain has TRBV4-1 and TRBJ2-5, with 10 positions matching TRBD2. CDR1 and CDR2 (germline): MGHRA, YSYEKL. The CDR3 is 15 amino acids. With V trimmed by 0 bases and J by 4 bases, 2 bases remained unmatched. CDR3 bases: TGCGCCAGCAGCCAAGATCGGACTAGCGGAGAGACCCAGTACTTC. Residues: CASSQDRTSGETQYF.

The chain's CDR3 is CASIMDRDFNQPQHF. CDR3 in DNA: TGTGCCAGCATTATGGACAGGGACTTCAATCAGCCCCAGCATTTT. The chain combines TRBV2 with TRBJ1-5; TRBD1 aligns across 8 bases. The CDR3 is 15 amino acids. V lost 7 bases to trimming and J lost 3 bases; unmatched junction nucleotides: 8. Looked up from germline, CDR1 is SNHLY and CDR2 is FYNNEI.

This clone has a handful of counts. The chain uses TRBV7-2 and TRBJ1-5, with TRBD1 identical over 7 bases. The CDR3 contains 15 residues. Germline CDR1 SGHTA, CDR2 FQGNSA. Trimming removed 1 base from V and 3 bases from J; junction bases left unmatched: 3. CDR3 DNA sequence: TGTGCCAGCAGCTTAGGTGGGACAGACAATCAGCCCCAGCATTTT. This encodes CASSLGGTDNQPQHF.

In its sample, this clone was seen once. This chain uses TRBV28 with TRBJ2-7, with D possibly TRBD1 on 7 matching bases. There are 15 residues in the CDR3. Germline CDR1 reads MDHEN; CDR2 reads SYDVKM. Trimming shortened V by 5 bases and J by 1 base, and 15 bases separated the two germline ends. The CDR3 region is CASSRAGGRSYEQYV. The CDR3 region has the DNA TGTGCCAGCAGTCGTGCAGGGGGGAGGTCCTACGAGCAGTACGTC.

The chain recombines TRBV28 with TRBJ2-3; 9 bases match TRBD2. Germline V lookup: CDR1 MDHEN, CDR2 SYDVKM. CDR3 length equals 15 residues. V lost 3 bases and J lost 3; bases outside the gene matches: 4. CDR3 sequence: CASSFFSGGTDTQYF. For the CDR3, the DNA is TGTGCCAGCAGTTTTTTTAGCGGGGGAACAGATACGCAGTATTTT.

The chain recombines TRBV3-1 (or the pseudogene TRBV3-2) with TRBJ1-1; TRBD1 might be the D (5 bases). The CDR3 loop spans 12 amino acids. Trimming took 2 bases from V and 4 from J, leaving 5 bases between them. Germline assignment: CDR1 LGHDT and CDR2 YNNKEL (reference sequence). CDR3 region: CASSQQGTEAFF. In DNA, the CDR3 is TGTGCCAGCAGCCAACAGGGCACTGAAGCTTTCTTT.

The V and J genes are TRBV6-4 and TRBJ1-1; 7 bases fit TRBD1. J was trimmed by 2 bases and V by 6 bases; bases with no gene match: 3. CDR3 size: 13 residues. Per the germline V gene, CDR1 is MRHNA and CDR2 is SNTAGT. The CDR3 coding sequence is TGTGCCAGCAGGGACAGGCCAAACACTGAAGCTTTCTTT. It encodes CASRDRPNTEAFF.

CDR3: CASSQVSGGFTDTQYF. Written as DNA, the CDR3 is TGTGCCAGCAGCCAAGTTAGCGGGGGCTTCACAGATACGCAGTATTTT. This rearrangement joins TRBV14 to TRBJ2-3; 9 bases align to TRBD2. The CDR3 spans 16 residues. V shed 1 base and J 2 bases; nucleotides not matched to a gene: 4. Germline CDR1 reads SGHDN; CDR2 reads FVKESK.

V gene TRBV10-1 combines with J gene TRBJ1-1, with 8 bases matching TRBD1. The length of the CDR3 is 15 residues. Germline trimming cut 3 bases from V and 6 bases from J; bases unmatched to any gene: 9. CDR1 and CDR2 from the germline V gene are WNHNN and SYGVQD (reference sequence). CDR3 region: CASSDTPGQESEAFF. The CDR3 DNA is TGCGCCAGCAGTGACACGCCGGGACAGGAGTCTGAAGCTTTCTTT.